This entry features one T cell receptor beta chain sequence. Its target is unknown. This sample was included in a study of beta chain features in type 1 diabetes. Regarding the study as a whole: VDJ junctions from type 1 diabetes patients carried fewer insertions and larger deletions. A cDNA-based sequencing approach could over-represent cells with high TCR expression. Whether TCRB rearrangement is influenced by HLA type went unresolved here. When Type 1 diabetes patients were examined, their TCRB CDR3s proved moderately but significantly shorter in all four CD4+ subsets.

Investigators reverse transcribed all isolated RNA, so they sequenced expressed TCRB transcripts. Produced via immunoSEQ multiplex PCR; TCRdb's table is partial and in-frame only. The data contain fewer than 250,000 clones, around 10% of them singletons. Deletions cut 7 bases from V and 5 bases from J, with 15 bases between. This CDR3 is 14 amino acids long. Germline assignment: CDR1 SNHLY and CDR2 FYNNEI. The sequence came from a woman younger than 35 in good health. The V call is TRBV2, the J call TRBJ2-1; tentative D call: TRBD2 (6 bases). Material: naive CD4+ T cells from blood. The DNA for the CDR3 is TGTGCCAGCAAGGACGGGAGTGGCGACAATGAGCAGTTCTTC. This codes for CASKDGSGDNEQFF. The entire variable domain, with the rest obtained from reference TRBV2 and TRBJ2-1, is as follows: EPEVTQTPSHQVTQMGQEVILRCVPISNHLYFYWYRQILGQKVEFLVSFYNNEISEKSEIFDDQFSVERPDGSNFTLKIRSTKLEDSAMYFCASKDGSGDNEQFFGPGTRLTVL.